This entry lists 16 T cell receptor beta chains sequenced from one sample in a study of tumor-infiltrating lymphocytes in primary liver carcinoma. The source material, 20-30 mg of unsorted bulk tissue, was used to co-extract RNA and DNA. Starting material of 500 to 600 ng total RNA yielded TCR beta cDNA via a constant-region primer. Three-round nested multiplex PCR performed with slightly modified ARM-PCR produced the TCR beta libraries. Investigators reported that the first two PCR rounds, at around 10 cycles each, used TRBV1-TRBV30 forward primers with a C-beta reverse primer. A single record per CDR3 protein comes from TCRdb applying MiXCR to the multiplex PCR reads. The table lists about 110,000 distinct CDR3 sequences, roughly 80% of them singletons. Sequencing was carried out using liver tumor tissue from sampling region 3. The subset denotes: tumor region T3, left-lateral pole. These TCRs come from a man aged 40-49 years with primary liver carcinoma and hepatitis B virus infection.

To note about this clonotype: One end of the junction does not line up with germline, which may come from a read error. In DNA, the CDR3 is TGCGCCAGCAGCCAAGACCCCCCCCTAGCGGCGAACACCGGGGAGCCGCTTTTT. Its translation is CASSQDPPLAANTGEPLF. The chain is built from TRBV4-1 and TRBJ2-2, with 7 bases aligning to TRBD2. The CDR3 is made up of 18 amino acids. CDR1 MGHRA and CDR2 YSYEKL come from the germline V gene.

J is TRBJ2-1 and V is TRBV11-3; D may be TRBD2 (6 bases). The CDR3 spans 14 residues. V was shortened by 7 bases and J by 9 bases, with 19 bases between the two germline ends. CDR1 is SGHNT, CDR2 YENEEA, per germline. The CDR3 here is CASNFGGGNCEQFF. CDR3 bases: TGTGCCAGCAACTTTGGAGGAGGGAATTGTGAGCAGTTCTTC.

Regarding this clonotype: At one of its ends the junction is not consistent with the germline gene, which may arise from a read error. The chain has TRBV5-8 and TRBJ2-7; 10 positions agree with TRBD1. The germline gives CDR1 SGHTS, CDR2 YDEGEE. The CDR3 runs to 15 residues. CDR3 protein: CAGSLHGQGAYEQYF. CDR3 sequence (DNA): TGTGCCGGCAGCTTACATGGACAGGGGGCCTACGAGCAGTACTTC.

To note about this clonotype: Lacking the conserved final phenylalanine or tryptophan, this CDR3 likely reflects a read error. This chain links TRBV29-1 with TRBJ2-7; 8 nucleotides match TRBD1. Germline V gives CDR1 SQVTM, CDR2 ANQGSEA. The V and J ends lost 6 bases and 2 bases, in that order; junction bases with no gene match: 15. The CDR3 is made up of 16 amino acids. The CDR3 here is CSVMTSGTGTPYEQYL. The CDR3 bases are TGCAGCGTCATGACATCTGGGACAGGCACTCCCTACGAGCAGTACTTA.

A word on this clonotype: No conserved phenylalanine or tryptophan is present at the end of the CDR3, so a read error is the likely explanation. The chain is built from TRBV10-3 and TRBJ2-1; no clear D gene. Germline lookup yields CDR1 ENHRY and CDR2 SYGVKD. V was trimmed by 6 bases and J by 2 bases, leaving 14 bases between them. The CDR3 spans 15 residues. CDR3 coding DNA: TGTGCCATCAGCCCGACAATCCAAGCCTACAATGAGCAGTTCTTA. This translates into CAISPTIQAYNEQFL.

For this clonotype: A read error is likely, as this CDR3 ends without the conserved phenylalanine or tryptophan. The limits of the CDR3 on the DNA are not certain, so only TCRdb's listed CDR3 is given. The chain links TRBV11-2 to TRBJ2-3; the tabulated D call, TRBD2, remains unverified against the DNA. In germline, CDR1 is SGHAT, CDR2 FQNNGV. The CDR3 region is 16 residues in length, termini included. CDR3 region: CASSSPGLAGVDTQFL.

Turning to this clonotype: In this CDR3 the conserved last residue, phenylalanine or tryptophan, is missing, so a read error is likely. The chain has TRBV29-1 and TRBJ1-1; D uncertain. The CDR3 loop spans 12 amino acids. V lost 7 bases and J 0 bases, leaving 9 bases between the germline ends. CDR1 is SQVTM and CDR2 is ANQGSEA in the germline V gene. The CDR3 spells CSGATVNTEAFL. The CDR3 nucleotides are TGCAGCGGGGCGACGGTGAACACTGAAGCTTTCCTT.

In this sample, this clonotype turned up once. V usage is TRBV11-1 and J usage is TRBJ1-1; no reliable D call. This CDR3 contains 15 residues. Trimming cost V 6 bases and J 4 bases, with 18 bases left between them. From germline, CDR1 is SGHAT and CDR2 FQDESV (reference sequence). The DNA of the CDR3 is TGTGCCAGCAGGGCAAACCTCTCGGGTTCCACTGAAGCTTTCTTT. Protein product: CASRANLSGSTEAFF.

With regard to this clonotype: With a much larger clone just one base away, this may be a read error. V usage is TRBV6-2 or TRBV6-3 and J usage is TRBJ2-5; tentative D call: TRBD2 (6 bases). The germline V and J ends were trimmed by 4 bases and 9 bases, with 15 bases remaining between them. Per the germline V gene, CDR1 is MNHEY and CDR2 is SVGEGT. CDR3 size: 13 residues. The CDR3 DNA follows: TGTGCCAGCAGTTCCGACTCCTGGGAGGCCCAGTACTTC. This gives the protein CASSSDSWEAQYF.

As for this clonotype: It is likely a read error, because the conserved phenylalanine at the end of the CDR3 is missing. The chain couples TRBV6-5 to TRBJ2-1, with D tentatively TRBD1 (6 bases). The CDR3 contains 14 residues. V shed 5 bases and J shed 6 bases, with 14 bases lying between them. CDR1 and CDR2 from the germline V gene are MNHEY and SVGAGI. CDR3 loop: CASSEDSVVNEQFS. CDR3 bases: TGTGCCAGCAGTGAGGACAGTGTGGTCAATGAGCAGTTCTCC.

With regard to this clonotype: This sequence may be a read error, since a much larger clone differs from it by one base. The chain links TRBV28 to TRBJ1-1; D gene uncertain. Germline loops: CDR1 MDHEN, CDR2 SYDVKM. The V and J ends lost 2 bases and 11 bases respectively, with 15 bases between them. The CDR3 is 13 residues long. CDR3 in amino acids: CASSLGAPSGAFF. The CDR3 DNA follows: TGTGCCAGCAGTTTAGGAGCGCCCTCCGGGGCTTTCTTT.

Turning to this clonotype: A junction end diverges from the germline sequence, so it may reflect a read error. The chain links TRBV11-3 to TRBJ2-1; no clear D gene. The CDR3 spans 14 residues. Germline CDR1 reads SGHNT; CDR2 reads YENEEA. The CDR3 DNA sequence: TGTGCCAGCAGATTAGTCATCTCGAACAATGAGCAGTTCTTC. Its translation is CASRLVISNNEQFF.

The chain is built from TRBV29-1 and TRBJ2-1; D possibly corresponds to TRBD2 (7 bases). The CDR3 extends over 12 amino acids. CDR1 SQVTM and CDR2 ANQGSEA come from the germline V gene. The CDR3 sequence: CRGLQGFYEQFF. CDR3 nucleotide sequence: TGCAGGGGACTACAGGGTTTCTATGAGCAGTTCTTC.

This chain connects TRBV12-3 or TRBV12-4 to TRBJ2-1; 13 positions agree with TRBD2. J lost 6 bases, V lost 11 bases, and 10 bases had no gene match. The CDR3 consists of 15 residues. The CDR3 loop is CAGSPRLAGGNEQFF. CDR3 nucleotides: TGTGCCGGTAGTCCCAGACTAGCGGGAGGCAATGAGCAGTTCTTC.

A note on this clonotype: Since no conserved phenylalanine or tryptophan closes the CDR3, a read error is the likely cause. The chain combines TRBV12-3 or TRBV12-4 with TRBJ2-7; a weak D match, TRBD1 (6 bases). With 11 bases removed from V and 0 bases from J, the gap between germline ends came to 20 bases. CDR3 length: 15 residues. DNA for the CDR3: TGTGCCTGCAAACCGGGACAAGGGATCTCCTACGAGCAGTACTAC. Its protein is CACKPGQGISYEQYY.

This chain links TRBV6-5 with TRBJ2-1; 11 nucleotides match TRBD2. This CDR3 contains 15 residues. From germline, CDR1 is MNHEY and CDR2 SVGAGI. The CDR3 DNA sequence: TGTACTAGCAGTCTCTTAGCGGGAGGGTACAATGAGCAGTTCTTC. It codes for CTSSLLAGGYNEQFF.